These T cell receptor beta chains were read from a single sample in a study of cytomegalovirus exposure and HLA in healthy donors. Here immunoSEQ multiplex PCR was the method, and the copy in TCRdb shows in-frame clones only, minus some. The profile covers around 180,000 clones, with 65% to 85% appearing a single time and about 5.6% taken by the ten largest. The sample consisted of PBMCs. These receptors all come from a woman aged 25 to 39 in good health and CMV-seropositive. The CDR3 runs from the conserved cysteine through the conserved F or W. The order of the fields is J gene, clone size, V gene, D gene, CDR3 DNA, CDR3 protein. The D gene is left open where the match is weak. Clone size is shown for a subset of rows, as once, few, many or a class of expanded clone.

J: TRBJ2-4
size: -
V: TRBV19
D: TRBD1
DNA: TGTGCCAGTAGTTCTGACAGGGTTAATGCTTACTTC
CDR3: CASSSDRVNAYF

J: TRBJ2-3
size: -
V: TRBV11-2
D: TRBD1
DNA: TGTGCCAGCAGCTTGGGACAGACCACAGATACGCAGTATTTT
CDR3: CASSLGQTTDTQYF

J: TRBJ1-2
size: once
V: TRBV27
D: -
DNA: TGTGCCACAGGGAGACGGAGGGACCTTAACTATGGCTACACCTTC
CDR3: CATGRRRDLNYGYTF

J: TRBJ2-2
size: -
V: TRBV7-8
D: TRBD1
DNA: TGTGCCAGCAGCTTATCCGCCAGGACAGGGCTCACCGGGGAGCTGTTTTTT
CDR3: CASSLSARTGLTGELFF

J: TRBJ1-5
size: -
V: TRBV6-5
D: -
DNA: TGTGCCAGCAGTTACAGCCGGGACATTAATCAGCCCCAGCATTTT
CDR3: CASSYSRDINQPQHF

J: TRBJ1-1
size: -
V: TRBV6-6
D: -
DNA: TGTGCCAGCAGTTCTTGGGGCAGCGGGGGGAACACTGAAGCTTTCTTT
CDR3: CASSSWGSGGNTEAFF

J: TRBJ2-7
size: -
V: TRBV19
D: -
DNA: TGTGCCAGTAGTATCGGAGGGCACGAGCAGTACTTC
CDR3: CASSIGGHEQYF

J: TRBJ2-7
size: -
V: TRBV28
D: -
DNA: TGTGCCAGCAACTACGACGGGGATTCCTACGAGCAGTACTTC
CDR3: CASNYDGDSYEQYF

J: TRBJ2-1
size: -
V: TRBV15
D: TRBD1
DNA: TGTGCCACCAGCAGAGAGGGACAGGTCCACAATGAGCAGTTCTTC
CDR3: CATSREGQVHNEQFF

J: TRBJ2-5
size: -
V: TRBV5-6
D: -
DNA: TGTGCCAGCAGCCTATCGGGGGAAGGGGAGTACTTC
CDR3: CASSLSGEGEYF

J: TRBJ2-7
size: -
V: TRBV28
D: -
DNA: TGTGCCAGCAGTTCTGGGCCTCTTGAGCGGGTATCCTCCTACGAGCAGTACTTC
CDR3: CASSSGPLERVSSYEQYF

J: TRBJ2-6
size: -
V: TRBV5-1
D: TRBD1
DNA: TGCGCCAGCAGCTTGGTGACAGGGGAATCTGGGGCCAACGTCCTGACTTTC
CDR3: CASSLVTGESGANVLTF

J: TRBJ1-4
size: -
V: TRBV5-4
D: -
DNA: TGTGCCAGCAGCCTCGGTGACAGGAATGAAAAACTGTTTTTT
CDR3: CASSLGDRNEKLFF

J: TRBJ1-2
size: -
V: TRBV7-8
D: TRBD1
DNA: TGTGCCAGCAGCACCCCCGGGACAGGGATCGTGGACTATGGCTACACCTTC
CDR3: CASSTPGTGIVDYGYTF

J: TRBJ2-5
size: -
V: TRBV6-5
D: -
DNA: TGTGCCAGCAGTTCCAGCCGACAGTCGCTTTGGGAGACCCAGTACTTC
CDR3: CASSSSRQSLWETQYF

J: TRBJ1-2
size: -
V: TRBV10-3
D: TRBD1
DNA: TGTGCCATCAGTGGGGGGCGGACAGGGGATGGCTACACCTTC
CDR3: CAISGGRTGDGYTF

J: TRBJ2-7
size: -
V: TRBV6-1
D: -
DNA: TGTGCGAGCAGGGGACTAACCTACGAGCAGTACTTC
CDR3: CASRGLTYEQYF

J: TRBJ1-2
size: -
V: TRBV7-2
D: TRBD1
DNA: TGTGCCAGCAGCTCCCAGACAGGGTATGGCTACACCTTC
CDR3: CASSSQTGYGYTF

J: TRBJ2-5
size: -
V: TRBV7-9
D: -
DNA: TGTGCCAGCAGCTTTAGCGACCGGGAGACCCAGTACTTC
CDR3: CASSFSDRETQYF

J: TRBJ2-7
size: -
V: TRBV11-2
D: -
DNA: TGTGCCAGCAGCTTATTAGACTACGAGCAGTACTTC
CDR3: CASSLLDYEQYF

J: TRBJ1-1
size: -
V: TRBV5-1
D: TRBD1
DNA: TGCGCCAGCAGCTTGGATGGGGACAGAAGGAACACTGAAGCTTTCTTT
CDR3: CASSLDGDRRNTEAFF

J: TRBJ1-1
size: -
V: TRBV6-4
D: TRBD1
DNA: TGTGCCAGCAGTGCCCAGGGGGCAGGTGAAGCTTTCTTT
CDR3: CASSAQGAGEAFF

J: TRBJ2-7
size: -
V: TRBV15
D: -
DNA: TGTGCCACCAGCAACCCGGGGACCTACGAGCAGTACTTC
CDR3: CATSNPGTYEQYF

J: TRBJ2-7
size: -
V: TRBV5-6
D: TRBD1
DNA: TGTGCCAGCAGCTATGACAGGGGGCGGACCTACGAGCAGTACTTC
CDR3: CASSYDRGRTYEQYF

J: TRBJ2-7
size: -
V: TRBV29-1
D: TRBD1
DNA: TGCAGCGCCGAGACAGGGGGCGCCCAGCAGTACTTC
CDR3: CSAETGGAQQYF

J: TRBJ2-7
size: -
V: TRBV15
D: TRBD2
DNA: TGTGCCACCAGCAGAGGATCTAGCGGTTTATACGAGCAGTACTTC
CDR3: CATSRGSSGLYEQYF

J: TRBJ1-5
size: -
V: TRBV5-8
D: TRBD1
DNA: TGTGCCAGCAGCGGGGGACAGGACCCTTATAGCAATCAGCCCCAGCATTTT
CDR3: CASSGGQDPYSNQPQHF

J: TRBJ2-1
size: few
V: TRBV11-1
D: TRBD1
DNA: TGTGCCAGCAGCTTCAGGACAGGCCCAACCAGCTCCTACAATGAGCAGTTCTTC
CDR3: CASSFRTGPTSSYNEQFF

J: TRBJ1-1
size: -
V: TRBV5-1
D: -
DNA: TGCGCCAGCAGCTTGTTTTCGAGGGTCTTGAACACTGAAGCTTTCTTT
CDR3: CASSLFSRVLNTEAFF

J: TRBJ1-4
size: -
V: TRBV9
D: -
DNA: TGTGCCAGCAGCGTAGAGAGGGGGGAAAAACTGTTTTTT
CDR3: CASSVERGEKLFF

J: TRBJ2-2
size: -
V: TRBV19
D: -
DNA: TGTGCCAGTATCGTGAGTCTAGCGAGTACCGGGGAGCTGTTTTTT
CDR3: CASIVSLASTGELFF

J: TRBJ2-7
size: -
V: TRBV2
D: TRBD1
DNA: TGTGCCAGCAGGGAGTGGGGCCCGGACAGGGTAACCTACGAGCAGTACTTC
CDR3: CASREWGPDRVTYEQYF